This T cell receptor (beta chain) was identified in a study of blood T cell repertoires in COVID-19. Study at large: Acute and convalescent COVID-19 specimens originated in the United States, Italy and Spain. Sources were T cells, B-cell-depleted T cells, or PBMCs; the material itself was cDNA or gDNA.

This CDR3 spans 14 amino acids. In germline, CDR1 is SGHRS, CDR2 YFSETQ. Losses at the gene ends were 4 bases for V and 5 bases for J; bases not matched to a gene: 6. In the original analysis: Reference gene primer amplification gave nucleated cell count estimates. Here immunoSEQ multiplex PCR was the method, and the copy in TCRdb shows in-frame clones only, minus some. Clonal size and the V and J genes are those of that table, whereas D and trimming came from the DNA. The table shows 100,000 to 150,000 clones, with about 91% occurring only once. This TCR was recovered from a man in his forties or fifties with acute or convalescent COVID-19. J is TRBJ1-1 and V is TRBV5-1; 9 bases are shared with TRBD1. The specimen sequenced was peripheral blood. The CDR3 DNA reads TGCGCCAGCAGCGGACGGACAGGGGAGACTGAAGCTTTCTTT. This gives the protein CASSGRTGETEAFF.